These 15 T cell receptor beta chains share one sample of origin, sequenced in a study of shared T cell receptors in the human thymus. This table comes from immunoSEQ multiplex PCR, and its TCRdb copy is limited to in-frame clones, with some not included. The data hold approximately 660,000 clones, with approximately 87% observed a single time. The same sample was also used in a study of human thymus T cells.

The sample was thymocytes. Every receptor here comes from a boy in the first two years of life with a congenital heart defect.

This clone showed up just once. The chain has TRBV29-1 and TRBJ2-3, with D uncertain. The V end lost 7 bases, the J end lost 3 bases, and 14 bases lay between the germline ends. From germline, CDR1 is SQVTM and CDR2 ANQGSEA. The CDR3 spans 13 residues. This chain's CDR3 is CSAHPGWTDTQYF. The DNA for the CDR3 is TGCAGCGCCCACCCGGGTTGGACAGATACGCAGTATTTT.

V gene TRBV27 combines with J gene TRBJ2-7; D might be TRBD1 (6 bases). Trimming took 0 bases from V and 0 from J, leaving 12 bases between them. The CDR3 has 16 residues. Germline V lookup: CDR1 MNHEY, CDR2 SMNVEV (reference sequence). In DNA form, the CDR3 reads TGTGCCAGCAGTTTATCGAGCCAGGGGAGCTCCTACGAGCAGTACTTC. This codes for CASSLSSQGSSYEQYF.

CDR3: CSVAQGTHEQYF. The CDR3 DNA follows: TGCAGCGTCGCACAGGGGACCCACGAGCAGTACTTC. The rearrangement links TRBV29-1 to TRBJ2-7; the match to TRBD1 covers 7 bases. The CDR3 is 12 amino acids. V lost 6 bases, J lost 5 bases, and 7 bases stayed unmatched. In germline, CDR1 is SQVTM, CDR2 ANQGSEA.

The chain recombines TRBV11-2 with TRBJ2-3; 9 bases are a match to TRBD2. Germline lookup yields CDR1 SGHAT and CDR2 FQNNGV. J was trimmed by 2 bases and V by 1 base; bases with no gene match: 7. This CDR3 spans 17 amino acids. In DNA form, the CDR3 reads TGTGCCAGCAGCTTAGTGGGGGCGGGAGGGCCCACAGATACGCAGTATTTT. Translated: CASSLVGAGGPTDTQYF.

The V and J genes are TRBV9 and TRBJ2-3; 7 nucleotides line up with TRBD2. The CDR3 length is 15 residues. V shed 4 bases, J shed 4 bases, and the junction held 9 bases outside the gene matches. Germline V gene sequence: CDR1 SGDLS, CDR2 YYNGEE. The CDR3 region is CASSPGLPRADTQYF. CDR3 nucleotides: TGTGCCAGCAGCCCGGGACTACCTAGAGCAGATACGCAGTATTTT.

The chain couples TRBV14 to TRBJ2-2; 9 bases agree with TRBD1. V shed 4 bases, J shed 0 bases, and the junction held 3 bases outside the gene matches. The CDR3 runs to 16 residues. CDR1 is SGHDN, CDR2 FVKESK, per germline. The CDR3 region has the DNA TGTGCCAGCAGCCTGGGACAGGGTGCGAACACCGGGGAGCTGTTTTTT. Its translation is CASSLGQGANTGELFF.

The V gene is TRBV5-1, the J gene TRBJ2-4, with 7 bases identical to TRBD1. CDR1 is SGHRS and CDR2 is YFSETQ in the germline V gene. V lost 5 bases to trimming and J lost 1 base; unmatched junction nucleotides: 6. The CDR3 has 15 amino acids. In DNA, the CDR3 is TGCGCCAGCAGAGAGGGGGCGCGCGCCAAAAACATTCAGTACTTC. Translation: CASREGARAKNIQYF.

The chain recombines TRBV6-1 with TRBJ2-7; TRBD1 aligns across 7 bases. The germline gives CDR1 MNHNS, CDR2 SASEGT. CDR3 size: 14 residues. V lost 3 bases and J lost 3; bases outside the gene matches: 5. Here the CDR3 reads CASSDVGQRYEQYF. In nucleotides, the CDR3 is TGTGCCAGCAGTGATGTGGGACAGCGCTACGAGCAGTACTTC.

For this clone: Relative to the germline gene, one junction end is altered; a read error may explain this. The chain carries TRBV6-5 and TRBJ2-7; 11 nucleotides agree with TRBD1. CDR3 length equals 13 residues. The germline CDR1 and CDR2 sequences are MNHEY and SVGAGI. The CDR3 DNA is TGTGCCGGCGGACAGGGGGCCTCCGACGAGCAGTACTTC. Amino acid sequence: CAGGQGASDEQYF.

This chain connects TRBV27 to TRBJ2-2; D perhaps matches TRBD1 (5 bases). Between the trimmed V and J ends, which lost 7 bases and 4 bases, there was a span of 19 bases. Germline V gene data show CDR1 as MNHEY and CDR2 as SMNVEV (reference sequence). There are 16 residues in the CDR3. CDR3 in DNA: TGTGCCAGCACCCCACAGGAAGGGGTCCTCACCGGGGAGCTGTTTTTT. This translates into CASTPQEGVLTGELFF.

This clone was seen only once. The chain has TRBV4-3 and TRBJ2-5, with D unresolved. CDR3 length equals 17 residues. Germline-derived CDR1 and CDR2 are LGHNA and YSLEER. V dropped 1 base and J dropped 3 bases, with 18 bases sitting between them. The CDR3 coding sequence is TGCGCCAGCAGCCAAGCTTCAATGGTAGCCGCCAAAGAGACCCAGTACTTC. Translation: CASSQASMVAAKETQYF.

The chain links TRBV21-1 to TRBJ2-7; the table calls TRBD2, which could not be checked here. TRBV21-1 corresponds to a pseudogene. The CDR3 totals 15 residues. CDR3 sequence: CASIMVSPVVYEQYF. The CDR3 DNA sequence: TGTGCCAGCATAATGGTCTCCCCGGTCGTGTACGAGCAGTACTTC.

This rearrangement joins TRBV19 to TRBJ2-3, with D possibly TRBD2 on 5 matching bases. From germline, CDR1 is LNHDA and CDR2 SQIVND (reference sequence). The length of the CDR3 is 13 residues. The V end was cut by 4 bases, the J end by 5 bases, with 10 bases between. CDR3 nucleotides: TGTGCCAGTAGTAGAGACTATGTAGATACGCAGTATTTT. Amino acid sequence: CASSRDYVDTQYF.

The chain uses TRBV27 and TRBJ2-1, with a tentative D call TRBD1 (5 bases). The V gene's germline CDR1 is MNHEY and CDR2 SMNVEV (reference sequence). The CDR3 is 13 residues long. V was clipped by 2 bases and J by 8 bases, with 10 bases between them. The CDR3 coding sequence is TGTGCCAGCAGTTTAGGGGCTGGTTATGAGCAGTTCTTC. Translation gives CASSLGAGYEQFF.

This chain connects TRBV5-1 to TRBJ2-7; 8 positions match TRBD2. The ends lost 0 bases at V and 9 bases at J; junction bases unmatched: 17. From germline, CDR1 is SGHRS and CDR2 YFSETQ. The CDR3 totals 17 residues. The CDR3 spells CASSLEGGSSGSAVQYF. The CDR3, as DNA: TGCGCCAGCAGCTTGGAGGGGGGTAGCAGCGGGAGCGCCGTGCAGTACTTC.